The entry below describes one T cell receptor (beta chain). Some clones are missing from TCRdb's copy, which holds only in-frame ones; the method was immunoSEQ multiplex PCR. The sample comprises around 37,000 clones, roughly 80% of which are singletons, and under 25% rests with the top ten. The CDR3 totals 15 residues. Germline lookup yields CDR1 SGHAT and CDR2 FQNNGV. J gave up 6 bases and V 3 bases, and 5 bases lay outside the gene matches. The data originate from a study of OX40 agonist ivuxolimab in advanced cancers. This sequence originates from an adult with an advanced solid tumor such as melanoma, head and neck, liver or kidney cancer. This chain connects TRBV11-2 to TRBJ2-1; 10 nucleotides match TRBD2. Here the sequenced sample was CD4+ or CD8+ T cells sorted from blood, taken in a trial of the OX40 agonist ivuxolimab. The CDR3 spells CASSFSSGSPNEQFF. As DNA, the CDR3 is TGTGCCAGCAGCTTTTCTAGCGGGAGTCCCAATGAGCAGTTCTTC.